This T cell receptor beta chain was identified in a study of T-cell memory formation after mild COVID-19. This clonotype was seen a handful of times. TCRdb itself ran the 5' RACE reads through MiXCR, one entry per CDR3 protein. The profile shows approximately 300,000 distinct CDR3 sequences, roughly 15% of them singletons. Germline V CDR1 and CDR2: PRHDT, FYEKMQ (reference sequence). The CDR3 has 14 residues. V was pared by 4 bases and J by 2 bases, with 3 bases of the junction left unmatched. This chain links TRBV13 with TRBJ2-5; 8 bases are a match to TRBD1. This clonotype originated in a man between 18 and 35 years old who had mild COVID-19 (a few samples of this study predate the infection). Cell type and time point are not known. Sequencing was performed on PBMCs or a T cell subset sorted from them (not recorded which). The CDR3 protein is CASSYYRGQETQYF. The CDR3 nucleotides are TGTGCCAGCAGCTATTACAGGGGGCAAGAGACCCAGTACTTC.